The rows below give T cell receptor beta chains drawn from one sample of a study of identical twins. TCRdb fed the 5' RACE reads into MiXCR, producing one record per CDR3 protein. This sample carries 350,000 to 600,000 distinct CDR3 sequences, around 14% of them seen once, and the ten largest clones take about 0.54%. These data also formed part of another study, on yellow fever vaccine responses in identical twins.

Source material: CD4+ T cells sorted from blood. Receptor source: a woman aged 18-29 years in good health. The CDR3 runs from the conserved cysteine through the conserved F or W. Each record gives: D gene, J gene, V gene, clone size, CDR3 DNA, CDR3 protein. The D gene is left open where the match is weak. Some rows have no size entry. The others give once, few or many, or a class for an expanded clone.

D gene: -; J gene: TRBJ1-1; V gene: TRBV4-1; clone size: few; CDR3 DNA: TGCGCCAGCAGCCGCGTGTTCAATTTCAACACTGAAGCTTTCTTT; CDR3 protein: CASSRVFNFNTEAFF
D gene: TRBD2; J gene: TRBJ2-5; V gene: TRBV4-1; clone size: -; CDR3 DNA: TGCGCCAGCAGCCAAGCTCTAGCGGTGGATGAGACCCAGTACTTC; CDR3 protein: CASSQALAVDETQYF
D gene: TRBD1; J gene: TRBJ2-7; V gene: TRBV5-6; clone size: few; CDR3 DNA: TGTGCCAGCAGCATGATAGGGACAGGGACCTACGAGCAGTACTTC; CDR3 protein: CASSMIGTGTYEQYF
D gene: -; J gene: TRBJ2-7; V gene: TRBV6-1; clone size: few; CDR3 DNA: TGTGCCAGCAGCACGACAGACTCCTACGAGCAGTACTTC; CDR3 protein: CASSTTDSYEQYF
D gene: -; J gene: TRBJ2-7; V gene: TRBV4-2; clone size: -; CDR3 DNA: TGTGCCAGCAGCCCAGAAGGGACAAGAGTCTACGAGCAGTACTTC; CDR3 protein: CASSPEGTRVYEQYF
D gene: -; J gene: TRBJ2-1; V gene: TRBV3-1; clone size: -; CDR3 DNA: TGTGCCAGCAGCCAGGGTTTCAATGAGCAGTTCTTC; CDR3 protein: CASSQGFNEQFF
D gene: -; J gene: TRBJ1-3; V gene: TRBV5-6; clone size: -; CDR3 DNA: TGTGCCAGCAGCACCAGGCTCGGCGGAAACACCATATATTTT; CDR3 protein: CASSTRLGGNTIYF
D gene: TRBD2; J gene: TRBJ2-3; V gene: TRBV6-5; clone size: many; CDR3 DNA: TGTGCCAGCAGACTCGCCGGGACTAGTTATCCTTATTTT; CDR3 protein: CASRLAGTSYPYF
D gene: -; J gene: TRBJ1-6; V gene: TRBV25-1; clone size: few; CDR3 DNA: TGTGCCAGCAGTGAAAAAAAGGGGGGTGCGACACCCCTCCACTTT; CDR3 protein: CASSEKKGGATPLHF
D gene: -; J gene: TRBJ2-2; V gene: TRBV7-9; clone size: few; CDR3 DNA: TGTGCCAGCATCTCTTACATGGGATCCGGGGAGCTGTTTTTT; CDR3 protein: CASISYMGSGELFF
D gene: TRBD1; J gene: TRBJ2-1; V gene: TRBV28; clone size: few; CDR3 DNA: TGTGCCAGCAGTTTGCTTTCAGGGGGCTTCATGTTGAATGAGCAGTTCTTC; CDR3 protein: CASSLLSGGFMLNEQFF
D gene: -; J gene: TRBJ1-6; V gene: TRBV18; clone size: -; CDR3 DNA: TGTGCCAGCTCACAGTTCGAGGTGGCCGGGAATAATTCACCCCTCCACTTT; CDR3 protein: CASSQFEVAGNNSPLHF
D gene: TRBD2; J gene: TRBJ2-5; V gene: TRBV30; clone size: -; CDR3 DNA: TGTGCCTGGAGTGTAGGTCTAGCGGGAGGAGTGGAGACCCAGTACTTC; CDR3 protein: CAWSVGLAGGVETQYF
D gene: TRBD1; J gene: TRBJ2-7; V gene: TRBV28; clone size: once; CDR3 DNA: TGTGCCAGCAGAAGCCCGACAGGGGGCGACTCCTACGAGCAGTACTTC; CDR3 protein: CASRSPTGGDSYEQYF
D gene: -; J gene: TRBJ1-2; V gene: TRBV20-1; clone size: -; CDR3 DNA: TGCAGTGCTAGCCGCGTTGACGGCTATGGCTACACCTTC; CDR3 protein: CSASRVDGYGYTF
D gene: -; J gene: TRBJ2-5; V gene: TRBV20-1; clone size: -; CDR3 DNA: TGCAGTGCTAGGCGCGGGGCCGTGGAGACCCAGTACTTC; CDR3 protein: CSARRGAVETQYF
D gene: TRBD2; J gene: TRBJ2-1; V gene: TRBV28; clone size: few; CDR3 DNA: TGTGCCAGCAGTCGGGGGACTACCGAGGGTGAGCAGTTCTTC; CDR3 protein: CASSRGTTEGEQFF
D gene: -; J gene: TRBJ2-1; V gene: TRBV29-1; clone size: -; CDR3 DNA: TGCAGCGTTCCCAACTCCTACAATGAGCAGTTCTTC; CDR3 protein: CSVPNSYNEQFF
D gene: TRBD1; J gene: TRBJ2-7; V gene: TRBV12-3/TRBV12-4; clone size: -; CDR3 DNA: TGTGCCAGCACCAAATACCGGGACAGGTTGCACGAGCAGTACTTC; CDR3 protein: CASTKYRDRLHEQYF
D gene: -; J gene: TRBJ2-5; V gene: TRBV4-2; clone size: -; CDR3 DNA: TGTGCCAGCAGCCAACTACCGATACGGGAGACCCAGTACTTC; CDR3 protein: CASSQLPIRETQYF
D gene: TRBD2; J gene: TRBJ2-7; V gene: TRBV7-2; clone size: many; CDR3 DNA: TGTGCCAGCAGCTTAGGGGGGACTAGAATCAGCGAGCAGTACTTC; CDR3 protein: CASSLGGTRISEQYF
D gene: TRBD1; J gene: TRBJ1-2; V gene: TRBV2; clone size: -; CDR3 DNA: TGTGCCAGCAGTGATGGGGGGGCAGGGGGCAGCTATGGCTACACCTTC; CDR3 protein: CASSDGGAGGSYGYTF
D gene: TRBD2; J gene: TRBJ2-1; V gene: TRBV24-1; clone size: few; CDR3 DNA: TGTGCCACCAGTGACGTTGCCGGGACTAGCGGACTGAGCTCCTACAATGAGCAGTTCTTC; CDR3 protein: CATSDVAGTSGLSSYNEQFF
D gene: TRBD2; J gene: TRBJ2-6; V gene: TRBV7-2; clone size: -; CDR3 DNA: TGTGCCAGCAGCCCTCGGGGAGGGAGTGGTGGGGCCAACGTCCTGACTTTC; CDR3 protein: CASSPRGGSGGANVLTF
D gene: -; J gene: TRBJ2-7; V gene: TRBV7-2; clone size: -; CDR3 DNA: TGTGCCAGCAGCTTAGAGGTGAGAGAGCAGTACTTC; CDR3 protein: CASSLEVREQYF